These T cell receptor beta chains were read from a single sample in a study of technical replicates of blood from several donors. Profiled with immunoSEQ multiplex PCR; TCRdb holds only in-frame clones, not every one. Among approximately 85,000 clones, roughly 94% were seen once, and the ten largest hold under 0.3%. Sequenced material: T cells isolated from PBMCs. The receptor set was obtained from a human donor in good health. The CDR3 runs from the conserved cysteine through the conserved F or W. A D gene is named only where the DNA matches it firmly. Not all rows give a size; the values are once, few, many and, for expanded clones, a class.

>TRBJ1-3|TRBV15|-|TRBD1
CATSRGGDSGNTIYF
TGTGCCACCAGCAGAGGGGGGGACAGTGGAAACACCATATATTTT
>TRBJ1-1|TRBV29-1|few|TRBD1
CSVRDREAFF
TGCAGCGTTCGGGACAGGGAAGCTTTCTTT
>TRBJ2-1|TRBV7-2|-|TRBD1
CASSLGGDRGLSEQFF
TGTGCCAGCAGCTTAGGGGGGGACAGGGGGCTTAGTGAGCAGTTCTTC
>TRBJ2-7|TRBV9|-|-
CASSVNPANEQYF
TGTGCCAGCAGCGTCAATCCAGCGAACGAGCAGTACTTC
>TRBJ1-4|TRBV10-3|-|-
CAISDKSTNEKLFF
TGTGCCATCAGTGACAAATCAACTAATGAAAAACTGTTTTTT
>TRBJ1-2|TRBV28|-|TRBD1
CASSLWVIGGTAYGYTF
TGTGCCAGCAGTTTATGGGTCATTGGTGGGACAGCTTATGGCTACACCTTC
>TRBJ1-1|TRBV29-1|-|-
CSVGEGMSTEAFF
TGCAGCGTTGGGGAGGGGATGAGCACTGAAGCTTTCTTT
>TRBJ2-5|TRBV5-1|-|-
CASSYYRETQYF
TGCGCCAGCAGCTACTACCGGGAGACCCAGTACTTC
>TRBJ2-7|TRBV10-2|once|-
CASSGGLTYEQYF
TGCGCCAGCAGTGGAGGTCTTACCTACGAGCAGTACTTC
>TRBJ2-1|TRBV7-9|-|-
CASSPLSLMIYNEQFF
TGTGCCAGCAGCCCCCTATCACTGATGATTTACAATGAGCAGTTCTTC
>TRBJ2-7|TRBV19|-|TRBD1
CASSIGDRLNYEQYF
TGTGCCAGTAGTATAGGGGACAGACTAAACTACGAGCAGTACTTC
>TRBJ2-1|TRBV18|-|-
CASSPGGNLGGTGNEQFF
TGTGCCAGCTCACCCGGAGGCAACCTCGGCGGGACGGGGAATGAGCAGTTCTTC
>TRBJ1-1|TRBV2|few|-
CARIEGPEAFF
TGTGCCCGGATCGAGGGCCCTGAAGCTTTCTTT
>TRBJ1-4|TRBV5-1|-|TRBD1
CASSLEPIGTGFTTNEKLFF
TGCGCCAGCAGCTTGGAACCTATCGGGACAGGGTTCACAACTAATGAAAAACTGTTTTTT
>TRBJ2-3|TRBV25-1|-|-
CASTFKRREEATDTQYF
TGTGCCAGCACCTTCAAGAGGAGGGAAGAAGCCACAGATACGCAGTATTTT
>TRBJ2-5|TRBV14|-|-
CASSQADSNQETQYF
TGTGCCAGCAGCCAGGCGGACAGTAACCAAGAGACCCAGTACTTC
>TRBJ1-1|TRBV6-5|-|-
CASSYSQGEAFF
TGTGCCAGCAGTTACTCCCAGGGAGAAGCTTTCTTT
>TRBJ1-2|TRBV19|-|TRBD1
CASSITGGNYGYTF
TGTGCCAGTAGTATAACAGGGGGCAACTATGGCTACACCTTC
>TRBJ1-1|TRBV6-5|-|-
CASSYSGQGINTEAFF
TGTGCCAGCAGTTACTCAGGTCAGGGGATTAACACTGAAGCTTTCTTT